These 3 T cell receptor beta chains originate from one sample sequenced in a study of tumor and adjacent non-tumor tissue in lung cancer (dated by TCRdb to 2017 to 2018). The library relied on multiplex PCR. The data were produced on an Illumina HiSeq 2500. TCRbeta libraries were built by three rounds of nested PCR using primers (Table S4), following protocols modified from ARM-PCR. Using fastp trimming at Q25 and MiXCR clonotype assembly, TCRdb reanalyzed the public sequencing data and kept in-frame beta chains. Merged by CDR3 protein, the rows form single entries marked with the most common genes and DNA. The sample data list about 93,000 distinct CDR3 sequences, and 67% of these were observed just once. In total, the top ten clones hold 18% of the sample. Bulk unsorted tissue served as the source for RNA extraction, and RNA quality was assessed using a NanoDrop ND-1000 and an Agilent 2100. Specimen: lung tumor tissue. These receptor sequences come from a man aged 55 to 70 with non-small cell lung cancer.

A remark on this clonotype: One end of the junction does not line up with germline, which may come from a read error. The chain uses TRBV29-1 and TRBJ1-5, with 8 bases lining up with TRBD1. The J call may be in error: the DNA end matches TRBJ2-3 better. Germline assignment: CDR1 SQVTM and CDR2 ANQGSEA. The CDR3 is 13 residues long. The CDR3 coding sequence is TGTAGCGTCCAACAGGGGGGCAATCAGACCCAGTATTTT. It yields the protein CSVQQGGNQTQYF.

About this clonotype itself: Given the absence of the conserved phenylalanine or tryptophan at the CDR3 end, a read error is likely. Because the CDR3's place on the DNA is in doubt, the DNA is left out and the CDR3 is given as listed by TCRdb. This chain uses TRBV12-5 with TRBJ2-6; the table's D call, TRBD1, has no DNA check behind it. The germline V gene has CDR1 LGHNT and CDR2 FRNRAP. The CDR3 has 15 amino acids, counting both end residues. The CDR3: CASVQGAHGANVLIL.

Notes on this clonotype: The junction differs from germline at one of its ends, possibly a read error. V is TRBV6-2 or TRBV6-3 and J is TRBJ2-1, with D possibly matching TRBD2 (5 bases). Germline V gives CDR1 MNHEY, CDR2 SVGEGT. The CDR3 runs to 16 residues. DNA of the CDR3: TGTGCCAGCAGTCCACACTCAGGAGGCTCCTGCAATGAGCAGTTCTTC. Protein sequence: CASSPHSGGSCNEQFF.